Below, 5 T cell receptor beta chains from the same sample are listed, as sequenced in a study of graft-versus-host responses after intestinal transplantation. The method was immunoSEQ multiplex PCR; TCRdb's version includes in-frame clones alone and lacks a portion of them. The table includes about 35,000 clones, about 94% detected once. Their recognized antigens are unknown. The source was unstimulated CD8+ T cells sorted from spleen or lymph node cells, collected before transplant. The receptors were sampled from a human donor who was the organ donor for an intestinal transplant.

The CDR3 spells CASSPDTSFHNEQFF. CDR3 in DNA: TGTGCCAGCAGCCCGGACACTAGCTTCCACAATGAGCAGTTCTTC. The genes are TRBV5-6 and TRBJ2-1; D is possibly TRBD2 (6 bases). The CDR3 sequence is 15 residues long. V gave up 4 bases and J gave up 5 bases, with 16 bases separating them. From germline, CDR1 is SGHDT and CDR2 YYEEEE.

V usage is TRBV9 and J usage is TRBJ2-5, with TRBD2 identical over 10 bases. The CDR3 sequence is 16 residues long. Germline CDR1 reads SGDLS; CDR2 reads YYNGEE. Trimming took 0 bases from V and 5 from J; bases not matched to a gene: 7. The CDR3, as DNA: TGTGCCAGCAGCGTAGACGAGCGGGAGGGTGCGGAGACCCAGTACTTC. It codes for CASSVDEREGAETQYF. Based on the CDR3 plus reference TRBV9 and TRBJ2-5, the full variable domain is DSGVTQTPKHLITATGQRVTLRCSPRSGDLSVYWYQQSLDQGLQFLIQYYNGEERAKGNILERFSAQQFPDLHSELNLSSLELGDSALYFCASSVDEREGAETQYFGPGTRLLVL.

This rearrangement joins TRBV9 to TRBJ2-7; 7 bases fit TRBD1. This CDR3 is 16 amino acids long. Germline CDR1 is SGDLS and CDR2 is YYNGEE. J was trimmed by 0 bases and V by 2 bases; bases with no gene match: 8. CDR3 amino acids: CASSVATGVDSYEQYF. The CDR3 DNA follows: TGTGCCAGCAGCGTTGCAACAGGGGTAGACTCCTACGAGCAGTACTTC.

The rearrangement links TRBV11-2 to TRBJ1-2; D not resolved. The length of the CDR3 is 15 residues. Germline loops: CDR1 SGHAT, CDR2 FQNNGV. V was trimmed by 2 bases and J by 8 bases, leaving 18 bases between them. CDR3 coding DNA: TGTGCCAGCAGCTTAAGCCGGGCCCCTGGGGAGGGCTACACCTTC. The encoded protein is CASSLSRAPGEGYTF. Using reference TRBV11-2 and TRBJ1-2 for the parts outside the CDR3, the full variable domain is EAGVAQSPRYKIIEKRQSVAFWCNPISGHATLYWYQQILGQGPKLLIQFQNNGVVDDSQLPKDRFSAERLKGVDSTLKIQPAKLEDSAVYLCASSLSRAPGEGYTFGSGTRLTVV.

The chain carries TRBV9 and TRBJ2-5; 14 nucleotides agree with TRBD2. Germline CDR1 and CDR2: SGDLS and YYNGEE. CDR3 length equals 18 residues. Losses at the gene ends were 5 bases for V and 3 bases for J; bases not matched to a gene: 12. DNA of the CDR3: TGTGCCAGCAGTCGCCGTGGACTAGCGGGAGGAGAGAAAGAGACCCAGTACTTC. Translating it yields CASSRRGLAGGEKETQYF.